These 28 T cell receptor beta chains originate from one sample sequenced in a study of early T cells in non-severe SARS-CoV-2 infection. TCRdb called the 5' RACE reads again in MiXCR, with one record for every CDR3 protein. The repertoire holds nearly 95,000 distinct CDR3 sequences, with around a sixth as singletons. The material was whole blood, obtained at baseline. The source of these receptors is an adult who was a healthcare worker with PCR-confirmed SARS-CoV-2 infection or an uninfected control (not recorded which).

This clonotype has just a few counts. The chain recombines TRBV12-3 or TRBV12-4 with TRBJ1-1, with D maybe TRBD1 (6 bases). The CDR3 runs to 15 residues. The V gene lost 6 bases and the J gene lost 2 bases, with 16 bases spanning the gap. The CDR3 DNA reads as TGTGCCAGCAGACCAACAGGGACCGCCAACACTGAAGCTTTCTTT. Translation gives CASRPTGTANTEAFF.

This clonotype occurred once. The chain joins TRBV9 to TRBJ1-6; maybe TRBD1 (5 bases). There are 16 residues in the CDR3. Between the trimmed V and J ends, which lost 4 bases and 7 bases, there was a span of 18 bases. The V gene's germline CDR1 is SGDLS and CDR2 YYNGEE. The CDR3 DNA reads TGTGCCAGCAGCCCCCCCCCGGGGGGTAGAAATTCACCCCTCCACTTT. Encoded protein: CASSPPPGGRNSPLHF.

Only a few counts were recorded for this clonotype. The chain carries TRBV29-1 and TRBJ1-1, with a weak D call TRBD1 (5 bases). V was trimmed by 3 bases and J by 0 bases, leaving 8 bases between them. In germline, CDR1 is SQVTM, CDR2 ANQGSEA. The CDR3 totals 13 residues. The CDR3 loop is CSVEGLMNTEAFF. As DNA, the CDR3 is TGCAGCGTTGAGGGGCTGATGAACACTGAAGCTTTCTTT. The full variable domain, with the rest looked up from reference TRBV29-1 and TRBJ1-1, is SAVISQKPSRDICQRGTSLTIQCQVDSQVTMMFWYRQQPGQSLTLIATANQGSEATYESGFVIDKFPISRPNLTFSTLTVSNMSPEDSSIYLCSVEGLMNTEAFFGQGTRLTVV.

At least ten counts were recorded for this clonotype. This rearrangement joins TRBV6-5 to TRBJ1-2; D is unclear. There are 13 residues in the CDR3. CDR1 and CDR2 from the germline V gene are MNHEY and SVGAGI. V lost 6 bases and J lost 3, with 11 bases in between. The CDR3 here is CASSPRTDYGYTF. The CDR3 nucleotides read TGTGCCAGCAGCCCAAGGACGGACTATGGCTACACCTTC.

The chain carries TRBV5-4 and TRBJ2-1, with TRBD1 as a possible D gene (5 bases). The length of the CDR3 is 15 residues. Trimming shortened V by 0 bases and J by 6 bases, and 13 bases separated the two germline ends. The germline V gene encodes CDR1 SGHNT and CDR2 YYREEE (reference sequence). The chain's CDR3 is CASSLGAGLGNEQFF. The CDR3 DNA is TGTGCCAGCAGCTTGGGCGCAGGGTTGGGCAATGAGCAGTTCTTC.

The sample holds many counts of this clonotype. V is TRBV20-1 and J is TRBJ2-2; 9 nucleotides line up with TRBD1. V was pared by 7 bases and J by 7 bases, with 7 bases of the junction left unmatched. Germline CDR1 is DFQATT and CDR2 is SNEGSKA (reference sequence). The CDR3 is 13 residues long. The CDR3 protein is CSVDRGYGGELFF. CDR3 bases: TGCAGTGTTGACAGGGGGTACGGCGGGGAGCTGTTTTTT.

This clonotype was counted only a few times. The gene calls are TRBV6-2 or TRBV6-3 and TRBJ1-5, with D unclear. Germline V lookup: CDR1 MNHEY, CDR2 SVGEGT. The V end lost 8 bases, the J end lost 4 bases, and 15 bases lay between the germline ends. This CDR3 spans 14 amino acids. CDR3 DNA sequence: TGTGCCAGCGAGGTTAGTGCGGGGAATCAGCCCCAGCATTTT. It encodes CASEVSAGNQPQHF.

This clonotype was seen ten or more times. The chain has TRBV7-8 and TRBJ1-1; the match to TRBD1 covers 10 bases. The CDR3 loop spans 16 amino acids. V lost 4 bases, J lost 3 bases, and 8 bases stayed unmatched. The germline V gene has CDR1 SGHVS and CDR2 FQNEAQ. CDR3 loop: CASSSLPGTGDTEAFF. The CDR3, as DNA: TGTGCCAGCAGCTCCCTACCCGGGACAGGGGACACTGAAGCTTTCTTT. The variable domain in full, completed from reference TRBV7-8 and TRBJ1-1, reads GAGVSQSPRYKVAKRGQDVALRCDPISGHVSLFWYQQALGQGPEFLTYFQNEAQLDKSGLPSDRFFAERPEGSVSTLKIQRTQQEDSAVYLCASSSLPGTGDTEAFFGQGTRLTVV.

This clonotype was counted ten times or more. The chain is built from TRBV5-6 and TRBJ2-2, with 7 bases that match TRBD1. Germline CDR1 is SGHDT and CDR2 is YYEEEE. The CDR3 runs 14 residues. Trimming took 4 bases from V and 6 from J; bases not matched to a gene: 6. The CDR3 DNA reads TGTGCCAGCAGCCAACAGGGGCGGTCCGGGGAGCTGTTTTTT. Protein: CASSQQGRSGELFF.

This rearrangement joins TRBV20-1 to TRBJ1-6; possible D gene TRBD1, 6 bases. This CDR3 comprises 13 residues. Germline lookup yields CDR1 DFQATT and CDR2 SNEGSKA (reference sequence). Trimming stripped 5 bases from V and 10 bases from J, with 15 bases between. Here the CDR3 DNA reads TGCAGTGCTGGGCGGGGGGCTGGCTCACCCCTCCACTTT. This translates into CSAGRGAGSPLHF.

In its sample, this clonotype was seen a few times. CDR3 bases: TGTGCCAGCAGTTTACAGACCGACCAAGCGGGACTAGCCAAAAACATTCAGTACTTC. Its translation is CASSLQTDQAGLAKNIQYF. J is TRBJ2-4 and V is TRBV28, with 7 bases that match TRBD2. The germline CDR1 and CDR2 sequences are MDHEN and SYDVKM. The junction had 13 bases not matched to a gene; V was cut back by 2 bases and J by 0 bases. This CDR3 contains 19 residues.

The chain recombines TRBV5-4 with TRBJ2-7; no clear D gene. This CDR3 is 13 amino acids long. CDR1 is SGHNT and CDR2 is YYREEE in the germline V gene (reference sequence). V gave up 1 base and J gave up 1 base, with 6 bases separating them. The CDR3 reads CASSLSNSYEQYF. CDR3 coding DNA: TGTGCCAGCAGCTTGTCGAATTCCTACGAGCAGTACTTC.

This clonotype was detected many times. V gene TRBV28 combines with J gene TRBJ2-7; a weak D match, TRBD2 (5 bases). CDR1 is MDHEN, CDR2 SYDVKM, per germline. Trimming cost V 5 bases and J 3 bases, with 14 bases left between them. CDR3 length: 14 amino acids. CDR3 DNA sequence: TGTGCCAGCAGTCGTCGGGGTACTAACTACGAGCAGTACTTC. Its protein product is CASSRRGTNYEQYF.

This clonotype appeared a few times. This chain joins TRBV2 and TRBJ2-7; D may be TRBD1 or TRBD2 (5 bases each). The CDR3 consists of 12 residues. Germline lookup yields CDR1 SNHLY and CDR2 FYNNEI. Trimming cost V 8 bases and J 3 bases, with 11 bases left between them. The CDR3 DNA sequence: TGTGCCAGCCTAGGGGACGGCTACGAGCAGTACTTC. Encoded protein: CASLGDGYEQYF.

CDR3 loop: CASSLDPSFGYTF. CDR3 DNA: TGTGCCAGCAGTTTAGACCCCTCTTTTGGCTACACCTTC. V usage is TRBV28 and J usage is TRBJ1-2; D gene uncertain. This CDR3 has 13 residues. CDR1 and CDR2 from the germline V gene are MDHEN and SYDVKM. V was shortened by 2 bases and J by 7 bases, with 11 bases between the two germline ends.

This clonotype turned up a few times. The chain uses TRBV6-5 and TRBJ2-3; 11 bases line up with TRBD1. CDR3 size: 15 residues. Per germline, CDR1 MNHEY and CDR2 SVGAGI. Germline trimming cut 8 bases from V and 3 bases from J; bases unmatched to any gene: 7. CDR3 bases: TGTGCCAGCGGACCCCGGGACAGGGGGACAGATACGCAGTATTTT. It yields the protein CASGPRDRGTDTQYF.

This clonotype was recorded a few times. The rearrangement links TRBV14 to TRBJ1-3, with 7 positions matching TRBD1. Looked up from germline, CDR1 is SGHDN and CDR2 is FVKESK. The CDR3 sequence is 18 residues long. The J segment lost 1 base and the V segment lost 3 bases, leaving 12 bases of the junction unmatched. This chain's CDR3 is CASSHNRGGLSSGNTIYF. In nucleotides, the CDR3 is TGTGCCAGCAGCCACAACAGGGGTGGACTAAGTTCTGGAAACACCATATATTTT.

On this clonotype: At one end the junction does not follow the germline gene, possibly because of a read error. The gene calls are TRBV6-5 and TRBJ1-5; unclear D gene. This CDR3 is 14 amino acids long. CDR1 MNHEY and CDR2 SVGAGI come from the germline V gene. The CDR3 coding sequence is TGTGCCATCAGTCAAACCGCCGCGGATGAGCCCCAGCATTTT. Residues: CAISQTAADEPQHF.

This clonotype was found many times. In nucleotides, the CDR3 is TGCAGTGCTAGTGCGGGTCCTAACTATGGCTACACCTTC. Its translation: CSASAGPNYGYTF. This chain joins TRBV20-1 and TRBJ1-2; unclear D gene. CDR1 is DFQATT and CDR2 is SNEGSKA in the germline V gene (reference sequence). V gave up 3 bases and J gave up 0 bases, with 8 bases separating them. CDR3 length: 13 residues.

This clonotype was picked up many times. V and J are TRBV27 and TRBJ1-3; D gene unclear. V was pared by 2 bases and J by 0 bases, with 5 bases between. Germline assignment: CDR1 MNHEY and CDR2 SMNVEV (reference sequence). The CDR3 is 14 residues long. The CDR3 protein is CASSLTSSGNTIYF. CDR3 nucleotide sequence: TGTGCCAGCAGTTTAACCTCCTCTGGAAACACCATATATTTT.

In its sample, this clonotype was seen many times. The V and J genes are TRBV12-3 or TRBV12-4 and TRBJ2-3, with no clear D. The CDR3 consists of 11 residues. Trimming left V 3 bases short and J 4 bases short, with 2 bases between. The CDR3 is CASSFSDTQYF. CDR3 in DNA: TGTGCCAGCAGTTTCTCAGATACGCAGTATTTT.

The V and J genes are TRBV18 and TRBJ2-7, with a tentative D call TRBD2 (5 bases). The germline V gene encodes CDR1 KGHSH and CDR2 LQKENI. V lost 3 bases, J lost 5 bases, and 14 bases lay in between. The length of the CDR3 is 14 residues. The CDR3 nucleotides are TGTGCCAGCTCACCCGGCCAGCCGAGGGACGAGCAGTACTTC. Amino acids: CASSPGQPRDEQYF.

The genes are TRBV28 and TRBJ2-7; 10 bases are a match to TRBD1. V shed 6 bases, J shed 0 bases, and the junction held 2 bases outside the gene matches. The length of the CDR3 is 14 residues. Germline V gene data show CDR1 as MDHEN and CDR2 as SYDVKM. CDR3 sequence reads: CASRRTGGSYEQYF. In DNA form, the CDR3 reads TGTGCCAGCAGAAGGACAGGGGGCTCCTACGAGCAGTACTTC.

Many counts were recorded for this clonotype. The chain links TRBV6-2 or TRBV6-3 to TRBJ2-1; no clear D gene. Germline lookup yields CDR1 MNHEY and CDR2 SVGEGT. The CDR3 covers 18 residues. Trimming removed 5 bases at V and 1 base at J, with 21 bases between. This chain's CDR3 is CASSIQGPPHGSYNEQFF. CDR3 nucleotide sequence: TGTGCCAGCAGTATCCAAGGGCCTCCTCACGGGTCCTACAATGAGCAGTTCTTC.

This clonotype turned up a few times. The chain joins TRBV3-1 to TRBJ2-4; D not certain. V was shortened by 2 bases and J by 8 bases, with 10 bases between the two germline ends. Germline CDR1 reads LGHDT; CDR2 reads YNNKEL (reference sequence). This CDR3 contains 13 residues. For the CDR3, the DNA is TGTGCCAGCAGCCAAAGGAGTACGGACATTCAGTACTTC. It is translated as CASSQRSTDIQYF.

V gene TRBV10-3 combines with J gene TRBJ2-1; 7 positions agree with TRBD1. The germline gives CDR1 ENHRY, CDR2 SYGVKD. The CDR3 has 15 residues. J gave up 4 bases and V 4 bases, and 7 bases lay outside the gene matches. Written as DNA, the CDR3 is TGTGCCATCAGTGGGGACAGAACCCTTTACAATGAGCAGTTCTTC. Residues: CAISGDRTLYNEQFF.

The V and J genes are TRBV5-1 and TRBJ2-7, with a weak D call TRBD1 (7 bases). CDR3 length: 15 residues. CDR1 and CDR2 from the germline V gene are SGHRS and YFSETQ. Trimming shortened V by 4 bases and J by 4 bases, and 18 bases separated the two germline ends. This CDR3 is CASSPIGGGKYEQYF. The CDR3 DNA is TGCGCCAGCAGCCCGATCGGAGGGGGCAAATACGAGCAGTACTTC.

The rearrangement joins TRBV11-2 to TRBJ2-5; D possibly corresponds to TRBD2 (6 bases). Trimming took 0 bases from V and 5 from J, leaving 13 bases between them. The CDR3 is 15 amino acids. Germline assignment: CDR1 SGHAT and CDR2 FQNNGV. CDR3 amino acids: CASSLDKLATETQYF. The CDR3 DNA follows: TGTGCCAGCAGCTTAGATAAGCTAGCGACGGAGACCCAGTACTTC.